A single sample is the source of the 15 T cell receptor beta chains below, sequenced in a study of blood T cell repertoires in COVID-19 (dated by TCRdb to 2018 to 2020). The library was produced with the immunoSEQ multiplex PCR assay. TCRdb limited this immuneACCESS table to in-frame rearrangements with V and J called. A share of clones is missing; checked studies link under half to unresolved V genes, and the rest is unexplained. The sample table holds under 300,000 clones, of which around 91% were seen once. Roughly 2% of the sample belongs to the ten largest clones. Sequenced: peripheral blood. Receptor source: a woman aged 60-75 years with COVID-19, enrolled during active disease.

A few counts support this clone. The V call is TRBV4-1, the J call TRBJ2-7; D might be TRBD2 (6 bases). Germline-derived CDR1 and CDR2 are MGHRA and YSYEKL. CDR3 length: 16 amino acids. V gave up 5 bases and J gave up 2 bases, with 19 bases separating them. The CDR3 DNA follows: TGCGCCAGCAGCGATGCCTGGCGGGGCGCTGCCTACGAGCAGTACTTC. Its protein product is CASSDAWRGAAYEQYF.

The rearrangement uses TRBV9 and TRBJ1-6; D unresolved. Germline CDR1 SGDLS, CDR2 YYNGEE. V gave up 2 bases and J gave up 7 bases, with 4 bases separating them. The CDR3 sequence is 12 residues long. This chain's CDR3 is CASSVENSPLHF. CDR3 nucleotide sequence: TGTGCCAGCAGCGTCGAGAATTCACCCCTCCACTTT.

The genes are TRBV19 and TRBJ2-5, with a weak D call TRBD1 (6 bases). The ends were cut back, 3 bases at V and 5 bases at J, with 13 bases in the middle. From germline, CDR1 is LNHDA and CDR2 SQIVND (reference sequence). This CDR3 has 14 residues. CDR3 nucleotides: TGTGCCAGTAGTATTCGGCAGGGGAAGGAGACCCAGTACTTC. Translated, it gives CASSIRQGKETQYF.

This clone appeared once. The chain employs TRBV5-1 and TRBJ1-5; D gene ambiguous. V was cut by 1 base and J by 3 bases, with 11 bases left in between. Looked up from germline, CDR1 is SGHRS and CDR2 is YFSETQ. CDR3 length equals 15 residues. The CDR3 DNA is TGCGCCAGCAGCTTGAGTGGCGGGGTCAATCAGCCCCAGCATTTT. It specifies CASSLSGGVNQPQHF. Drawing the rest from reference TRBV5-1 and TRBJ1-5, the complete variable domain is KAGVTQTPRYLIKTRGQQVTLSCSPISGHRSVSWYQQTPGQGLQFLFEYFSETQRNKGNFPGRFSGRQFSNSRSEMNVSTLELGDSALYLCASSLSGGVNQPQHFGDGTRLSIL.

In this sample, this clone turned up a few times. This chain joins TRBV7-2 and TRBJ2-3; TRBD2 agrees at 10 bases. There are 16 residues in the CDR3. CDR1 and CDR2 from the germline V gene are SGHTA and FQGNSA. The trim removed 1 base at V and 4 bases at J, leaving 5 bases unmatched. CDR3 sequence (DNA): TGTGCCAGCAGCTTAGGGAGCGGGGGGGCCCCAGATACGCAGTATTTT. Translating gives CASSLGSGGAPDTQYF.

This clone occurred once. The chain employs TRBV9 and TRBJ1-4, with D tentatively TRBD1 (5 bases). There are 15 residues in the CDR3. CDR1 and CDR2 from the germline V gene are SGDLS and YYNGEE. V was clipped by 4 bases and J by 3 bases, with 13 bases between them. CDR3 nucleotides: TGTGCCAGCAGCAGGGCAGGGAACCCTAATGAAAAACTGTTTTTT. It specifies CASSRAGNPNEKLFF. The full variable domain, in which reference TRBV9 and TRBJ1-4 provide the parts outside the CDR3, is DSGVTQTPKHLITATGQRVTLRCSPRSGDLSVYWYQQSLDQGLQFLIQYYNGEERAKGNILERFSAQQFPDLHSELNLSSLELGDSALYFCASSRAGNPNEKLFFGSGTQLSVL.

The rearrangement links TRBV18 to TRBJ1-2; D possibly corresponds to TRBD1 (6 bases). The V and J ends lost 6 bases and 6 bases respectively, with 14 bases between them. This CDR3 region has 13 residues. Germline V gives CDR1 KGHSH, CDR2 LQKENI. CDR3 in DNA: TGTGCCAGCTCCCGAGGGGGGGCGGATGGCTACACCTTC. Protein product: CASSRGGADGYTF.

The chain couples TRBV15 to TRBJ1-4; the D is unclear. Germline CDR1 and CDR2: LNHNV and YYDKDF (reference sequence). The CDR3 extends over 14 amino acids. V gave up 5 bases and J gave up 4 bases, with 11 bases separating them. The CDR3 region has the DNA TGTGCCACCAGCGGCGGAGGAAATAATGAAAAACTGTTTTTT. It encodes CATSGGGNNEKLFF.

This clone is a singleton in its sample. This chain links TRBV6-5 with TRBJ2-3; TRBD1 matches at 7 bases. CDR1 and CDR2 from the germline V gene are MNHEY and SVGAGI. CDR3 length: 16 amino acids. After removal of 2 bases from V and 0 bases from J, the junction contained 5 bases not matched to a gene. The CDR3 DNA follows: TGTGCCAGCAGTTACGACGGACAGGTTAGCACAGATACGCAGTATTTT. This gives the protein CASSYDGQVSTDTQYF.

CDR3 sequence: CASSQITGGTKVSAGNTIYF. The CDR3, as DNA: TGCGCCAGCAGCCAAATAACAGGGGGTACGAAGGTGAGTGCTGGAAACACCATATATTTT. The rearrangement links TRBV4-3 to TRBJ1-3; 8 nucleotides match TRBD1. Germline lookup yields CDR1 LGHNA and CDR2 YSLEER. This CDR3 is 20 amino acids long. The trim removed 2 bases at V and 2 bases at J, leaving 17 bases unmatched.

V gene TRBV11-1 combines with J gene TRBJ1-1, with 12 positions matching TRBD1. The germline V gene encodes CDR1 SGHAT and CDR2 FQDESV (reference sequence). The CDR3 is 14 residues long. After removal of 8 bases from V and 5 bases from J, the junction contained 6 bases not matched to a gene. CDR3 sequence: CASGTGGQGTEAFF. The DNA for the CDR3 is TGTGCCAGCGGGACAGGGGGCCAAGGGACTGAAGCTTTCTTT.

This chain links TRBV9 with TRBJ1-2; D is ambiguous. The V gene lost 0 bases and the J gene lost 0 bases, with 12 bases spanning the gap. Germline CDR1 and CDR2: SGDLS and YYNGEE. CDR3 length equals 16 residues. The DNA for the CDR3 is TGTGCCAGCAGCGTAGGGAAAGACAAAGCTAACTATGGCTACACCTTC. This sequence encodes CASSVGKDKANYGYTF. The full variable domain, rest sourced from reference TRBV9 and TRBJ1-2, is DSGVTQTPKHLITATGQRVTLRCSPRSGDLSVYWYQQSLDQGLQFLIQYYNGEERAKGNILERFSAQQFPDLHSELNLSSLELGDSALYFCASSVGKDKANYGYTFGSGTRLTVV.

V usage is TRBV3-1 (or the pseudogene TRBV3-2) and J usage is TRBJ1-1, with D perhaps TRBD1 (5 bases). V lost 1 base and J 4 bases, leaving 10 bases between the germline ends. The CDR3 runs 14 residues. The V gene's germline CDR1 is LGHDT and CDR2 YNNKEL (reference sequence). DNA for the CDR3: TGTGCCAGCAGCCAAGGGTGGGGGGGCACTGAAGCTTTCTTT. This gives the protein CASSQGWGGTEAFF.

CDR3 loop: CASSGTTGNTIYF. The CDR3 bases are TGTGCCAGCAGTGGGACTACAGGAAACACCATATATTTT. The chain couples TRBV2 to TRBJ1-3; no reliable D call. The germline V and J ends were trimmed by 4 bases and 4 bases, with 8 bases remaining between them. Germline CDR1 is SNHLY and CDR2 is FYNNEI. This CDR3 region has 13 residues.

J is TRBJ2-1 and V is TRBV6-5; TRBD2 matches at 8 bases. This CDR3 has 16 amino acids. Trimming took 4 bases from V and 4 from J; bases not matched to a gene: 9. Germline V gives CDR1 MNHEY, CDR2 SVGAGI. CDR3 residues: CASSFSRGAPYNEQFF. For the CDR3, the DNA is TGTGCCAGCAGTTTTTCGCGGGGGGCCCCTTACAATGAGCAGTTCTTC.